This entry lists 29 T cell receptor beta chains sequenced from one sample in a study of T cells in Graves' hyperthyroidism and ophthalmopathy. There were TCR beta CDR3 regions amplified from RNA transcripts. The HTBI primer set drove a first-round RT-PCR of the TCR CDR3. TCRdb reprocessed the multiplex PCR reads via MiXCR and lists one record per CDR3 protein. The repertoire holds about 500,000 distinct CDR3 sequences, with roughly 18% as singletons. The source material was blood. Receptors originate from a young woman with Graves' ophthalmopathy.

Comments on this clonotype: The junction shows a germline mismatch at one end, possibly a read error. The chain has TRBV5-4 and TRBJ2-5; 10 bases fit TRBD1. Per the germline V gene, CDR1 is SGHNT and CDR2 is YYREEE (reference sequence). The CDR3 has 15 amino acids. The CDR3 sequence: CASNLTGGVGETQYF. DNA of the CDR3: TGTGCCAGCAACTTGACAGGGGGCGTTGGGGAGACCCAGTACTTC. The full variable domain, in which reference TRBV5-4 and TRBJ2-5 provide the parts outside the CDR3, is ETGVTQSPTHLIKTRGQQVTLRCSSQSGHNTVSWYQQALGQGPQFIFQYYREEENGRGNFPPRFSGLQFPNYSSELNVNALELDDSALYLCASNLTGGVGETQYFGPGTRLLVL.

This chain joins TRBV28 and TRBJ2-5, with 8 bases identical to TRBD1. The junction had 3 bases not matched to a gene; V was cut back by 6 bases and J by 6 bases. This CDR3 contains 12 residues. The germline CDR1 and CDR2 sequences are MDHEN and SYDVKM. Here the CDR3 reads CASSYRGKTQYF. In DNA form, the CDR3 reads TGTGCCAGCAGCTACAGGGGGAAGACCCAGTACTTC.

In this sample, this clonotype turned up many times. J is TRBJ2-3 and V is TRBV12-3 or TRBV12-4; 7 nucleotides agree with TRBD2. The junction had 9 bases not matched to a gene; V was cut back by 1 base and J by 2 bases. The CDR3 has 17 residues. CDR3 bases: TGTGCCAGCAGTTTAGGCCCCGCTAGCGGAGACACAGATACGCAGTATTTT. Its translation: CASSLGPASGDTDTQYF.

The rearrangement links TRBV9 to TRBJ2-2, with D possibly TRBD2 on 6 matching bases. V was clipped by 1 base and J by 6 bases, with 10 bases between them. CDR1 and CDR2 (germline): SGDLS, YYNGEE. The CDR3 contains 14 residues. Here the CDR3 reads CASSVPAGSGELFF. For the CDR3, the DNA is TGTGCCAGCAGCGTACCTGCGGGATCCGGGGAGCTGTTTTTT. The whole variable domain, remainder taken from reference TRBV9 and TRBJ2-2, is DSGVTQTPKHLITATGQRVTLRCSPRSGDLSVYWYQQSLDQGLQFLIQYYNGEERAKGNILERFSAQQFPDLHSELNLSSLELGDSALYFCASSVPAGSGELFFGEGSRLTVL.

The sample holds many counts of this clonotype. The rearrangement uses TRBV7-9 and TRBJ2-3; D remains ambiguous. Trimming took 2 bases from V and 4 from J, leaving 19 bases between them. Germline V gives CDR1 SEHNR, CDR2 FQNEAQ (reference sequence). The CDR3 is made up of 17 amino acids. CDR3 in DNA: TGTGCCAGCAGCTTACCTCTGTCCCTAGATGTCCCAGATACGCAGTATTTT. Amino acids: CASSLPLSLDVPDTQYF.

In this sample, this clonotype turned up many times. The CDR3 DNA reads as TGTGCCAGCAGCGCAACGGGCAGGGGGCGTGGTGGCTACACCTTC. Its protein is CASSATGRGRGGYTF. This chain connects TRBV7-3 to TRBJ1-2, with 8 bases aligning to TRBD1. The CDR3 runs to 15 residues. Germline loops: CDR1 SGHTA, CDR2 FQGTGA. With 5 bases clipped from V and 7 bases from J, the junction kept 12 bases outside the gene matches.

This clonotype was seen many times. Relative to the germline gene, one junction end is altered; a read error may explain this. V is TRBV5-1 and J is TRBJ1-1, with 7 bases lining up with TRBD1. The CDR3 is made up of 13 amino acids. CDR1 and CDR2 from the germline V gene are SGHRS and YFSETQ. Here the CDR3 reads CASSYDRATEAFF. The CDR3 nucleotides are TGTGCCAGCAGTTACGACAGGGCCACTGAAGCTTTCTTT.

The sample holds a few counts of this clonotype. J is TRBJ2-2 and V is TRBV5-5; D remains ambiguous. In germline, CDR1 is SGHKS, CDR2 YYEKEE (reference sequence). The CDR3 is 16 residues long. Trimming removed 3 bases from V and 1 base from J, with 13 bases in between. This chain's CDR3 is CASSYRRVRNTGELFF. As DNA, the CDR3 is TGTGCCAGCAGCTACCGGCGAGTCCGGAACACCGGGGAGCTGTTTTTT. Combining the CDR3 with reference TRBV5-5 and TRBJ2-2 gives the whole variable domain DAGVTQSPTHLIKTRGQQVTLRCSPISGHKSVSWYQQVLGQGPQFIFQYYEKEERGRGNFPDRFSARQFPNYSSELNVNALLLGDSALYLCASSYRRVRNTGELFFGEGSRLTVL.

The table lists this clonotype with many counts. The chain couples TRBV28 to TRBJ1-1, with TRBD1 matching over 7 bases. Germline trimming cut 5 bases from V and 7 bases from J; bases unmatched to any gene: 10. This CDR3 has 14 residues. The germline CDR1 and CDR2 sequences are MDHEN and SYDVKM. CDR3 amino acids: CASSQNTGVGEAFF. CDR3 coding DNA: TGTGCCAGCAGTCAAAATACAGGGGTGGGTGAAGCTTTCTTT.

The CDR3 DNA reads TGCAGTGCTAGACCCACCGGACTAGCGGGCAGCAATGAGCAGTTCTTC. It encodes CSARPTGLAGSNEQFF. The chain links TRBV20-1 to TRBJ2-1, with 11 bases aligning to TRBD2. The V gene end was trimmed by 2 bases and the J gene end by 6 bases; junction bases not matched to a gene: 9. The germline V gene encodes CDR1 DFQATT and CDR2 SNEGSKA (reference sequence). The CDR3 has 16 residues.

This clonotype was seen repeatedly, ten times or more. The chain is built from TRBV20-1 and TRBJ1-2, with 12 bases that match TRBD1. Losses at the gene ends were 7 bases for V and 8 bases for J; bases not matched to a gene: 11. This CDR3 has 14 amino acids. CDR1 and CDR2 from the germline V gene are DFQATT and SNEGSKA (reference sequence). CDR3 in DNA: TGCAGTGTTCAGCCGGGACAGGGGGCGCCGGGCTACACCTTC. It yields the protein CSVQPGQGAPGYTF.

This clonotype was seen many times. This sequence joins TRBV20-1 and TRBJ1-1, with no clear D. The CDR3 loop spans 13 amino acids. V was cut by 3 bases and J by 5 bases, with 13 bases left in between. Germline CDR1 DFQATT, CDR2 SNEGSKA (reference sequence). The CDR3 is CSARLASGTEAFF. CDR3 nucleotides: TGCAGTGCTAGGTTGGCTAGTGGGACTGAAGCTTTCTTT.

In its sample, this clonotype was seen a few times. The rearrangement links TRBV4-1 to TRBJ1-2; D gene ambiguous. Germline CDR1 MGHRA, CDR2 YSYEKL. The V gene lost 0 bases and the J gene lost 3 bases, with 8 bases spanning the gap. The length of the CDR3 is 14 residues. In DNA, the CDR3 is TGCGCCAGCAGCCAAGATGGTGGGGACTATGGCTACACCTTC. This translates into CASSQDGGDYGYTF.

For the CDR3, the DNA is TGCAGCGTTGAAGGAGGGGCGTCAGCAACTAATGAAAAACTGTTTTTT. This codes for CSVEGGASATNEKLFF. V is TRBV29-1 and J is TRBJ1-4; tentative D call: TRBD1 (5 bases). V was trimmed by 1 base and J by 0 bases, leaving 12 bases between them. Germline V gives CDR1 SQVTM, CDR2 ANQGSEA. The CDR3 extends over 16 amino acids.

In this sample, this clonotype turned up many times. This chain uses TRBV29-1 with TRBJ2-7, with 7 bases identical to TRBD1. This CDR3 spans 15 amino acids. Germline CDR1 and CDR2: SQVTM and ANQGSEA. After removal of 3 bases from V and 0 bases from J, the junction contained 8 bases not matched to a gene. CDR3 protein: CSVDTGTAVSYEQYF. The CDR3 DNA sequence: TGCAGCGTTGACACCGGGACAGCCGTCTCCTACGAGCAGTACTTC.

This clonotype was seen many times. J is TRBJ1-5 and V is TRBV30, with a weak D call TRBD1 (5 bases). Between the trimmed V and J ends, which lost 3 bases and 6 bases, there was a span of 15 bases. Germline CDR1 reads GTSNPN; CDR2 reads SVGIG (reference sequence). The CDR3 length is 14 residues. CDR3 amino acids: CAWRGPGEAQPQHF. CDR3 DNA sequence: TGTGCCTGGAGAGGTCCGGGGGAGGCTCAGCCCCAGCATTTT.

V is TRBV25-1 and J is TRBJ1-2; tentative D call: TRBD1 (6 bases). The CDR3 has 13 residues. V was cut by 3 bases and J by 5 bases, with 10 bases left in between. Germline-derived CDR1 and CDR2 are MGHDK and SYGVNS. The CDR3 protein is CASSEGGRYGYTF. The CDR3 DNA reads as TGTGCCAGCAGTGAGGGGGGGCGGTATGGCTACACCTTC.

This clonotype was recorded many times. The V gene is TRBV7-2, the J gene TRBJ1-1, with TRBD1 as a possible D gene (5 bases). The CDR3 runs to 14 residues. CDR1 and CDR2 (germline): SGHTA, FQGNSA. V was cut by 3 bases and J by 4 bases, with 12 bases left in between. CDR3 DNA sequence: TGTGCCAGCAGCTTTGGGGGGGTTAGCACTGAAGCTTTCTTT. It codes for CASSFGGVSTEAFF.

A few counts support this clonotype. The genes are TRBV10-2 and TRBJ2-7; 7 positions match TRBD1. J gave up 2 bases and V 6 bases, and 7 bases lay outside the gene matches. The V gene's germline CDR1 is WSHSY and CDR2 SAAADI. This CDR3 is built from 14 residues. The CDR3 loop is CASRPTGITYEQYF. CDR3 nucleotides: TGCGCCAGCAGGCCGACAGGGATTACCTACGAGCAGTACTTC.

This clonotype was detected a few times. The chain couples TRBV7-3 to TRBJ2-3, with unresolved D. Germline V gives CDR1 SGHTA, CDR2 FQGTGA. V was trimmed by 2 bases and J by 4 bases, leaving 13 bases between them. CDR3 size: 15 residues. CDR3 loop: CASSLGYDVADTQYF. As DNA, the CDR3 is TGTGCCAGCAGCTTAGGTTATGACGTGGCAGATACGCAGTATTTT.

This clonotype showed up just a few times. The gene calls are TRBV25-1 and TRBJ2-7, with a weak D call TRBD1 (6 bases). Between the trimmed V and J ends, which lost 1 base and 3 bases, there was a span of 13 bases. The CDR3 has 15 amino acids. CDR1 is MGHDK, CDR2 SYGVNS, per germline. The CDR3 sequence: CASSELGAAYYEQYF. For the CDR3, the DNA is TGTGCCAGCAGTGAATTGGGGGCAGCTTACTACGAGCAGTACTTC.

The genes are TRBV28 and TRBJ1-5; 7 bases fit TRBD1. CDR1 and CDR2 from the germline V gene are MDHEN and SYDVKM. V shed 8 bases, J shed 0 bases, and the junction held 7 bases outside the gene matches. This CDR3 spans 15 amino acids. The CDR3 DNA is TGTGCCAGCGGGGAGACAGGGACTAGCAATCAGCCCCAGCATTTT. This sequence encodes CASGETGTSNQPQHF.

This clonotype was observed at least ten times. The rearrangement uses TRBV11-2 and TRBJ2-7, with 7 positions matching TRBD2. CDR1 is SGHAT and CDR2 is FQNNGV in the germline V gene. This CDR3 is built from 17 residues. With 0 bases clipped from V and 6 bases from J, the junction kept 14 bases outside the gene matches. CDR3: CASSLDSGLPPLGEQYF. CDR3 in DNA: TGTGCCAGCAGCTTAGATTCGGGACTACCACCTTTGGGCGAGCAGTACTTC.

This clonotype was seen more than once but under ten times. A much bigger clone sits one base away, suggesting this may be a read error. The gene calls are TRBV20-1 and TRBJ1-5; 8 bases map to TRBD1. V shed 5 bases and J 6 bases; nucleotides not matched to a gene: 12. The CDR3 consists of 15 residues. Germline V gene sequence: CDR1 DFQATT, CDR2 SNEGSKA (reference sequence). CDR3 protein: CSAVPAGGFGQPQHF. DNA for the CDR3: TGCAGTGCTGTCCCGGCAGGGGGCTTCGGTCAGCCCCAGCATTTT.

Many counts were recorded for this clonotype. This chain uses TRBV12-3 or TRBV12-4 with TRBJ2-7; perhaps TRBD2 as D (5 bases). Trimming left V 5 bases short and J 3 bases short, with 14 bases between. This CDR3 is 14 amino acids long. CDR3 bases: TGTGCCAGCAGTACCTACGAGGGCAACTACGAGCAGTACTTC. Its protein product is CASSTYEGNYEQYF.

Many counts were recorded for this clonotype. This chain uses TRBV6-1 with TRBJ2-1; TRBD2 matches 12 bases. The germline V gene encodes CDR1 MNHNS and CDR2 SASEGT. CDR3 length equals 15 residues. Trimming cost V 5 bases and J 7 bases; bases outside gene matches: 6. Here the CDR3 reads CASSSSGGGRNEQFF. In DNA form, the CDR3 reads TGTGCCAGCAGTTCTAGCGGGGGGGGAAGGAATGAGCAGTTCTTC.

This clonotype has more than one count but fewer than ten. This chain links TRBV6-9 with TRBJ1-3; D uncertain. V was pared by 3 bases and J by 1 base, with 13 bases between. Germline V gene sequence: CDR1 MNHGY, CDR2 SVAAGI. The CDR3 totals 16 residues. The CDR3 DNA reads TGTGCCAGCAGTTACTCGAAGCGAAATTCTGGAAACACCATATATTTT. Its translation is CASSYSKRNSGNTIYF.

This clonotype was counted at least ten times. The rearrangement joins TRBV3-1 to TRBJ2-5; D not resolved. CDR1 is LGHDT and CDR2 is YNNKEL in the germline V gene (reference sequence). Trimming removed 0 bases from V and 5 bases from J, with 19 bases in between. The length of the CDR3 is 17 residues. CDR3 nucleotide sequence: TGTGCCAGCAGCCAAGATCTCTCCTCTGGGAAAGGGGAGACCCAGTACTTC. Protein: CASSQDLSSGKGETQYF.

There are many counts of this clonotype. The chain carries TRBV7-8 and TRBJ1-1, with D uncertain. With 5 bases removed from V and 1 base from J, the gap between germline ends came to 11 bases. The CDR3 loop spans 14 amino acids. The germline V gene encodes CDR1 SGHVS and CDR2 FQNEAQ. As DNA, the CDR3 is TGTGCCAGCAGCCCCAGCCTGGCGAACACTGAAGCTTTCTTT. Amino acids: CASSPSLANTEAFF.